One sample yielded the 27 T cell receptor beta chains listed below, sequenced in a study. Using its own MiXCR run on the 5' RACE reads, TCRdb lists one record per CDR3 protein. Seen here are fewer than 80,000 distinct CDR3 sequences, less than 25% observed once, and the top ten hold about 3%. Sequenced: memory CD4+ T cells sorted from a lymph node. Subset in this sample: memory CD4+ T cells, CD4+CD45RO+CD25-. The receptors here all came from a female donor with breast cancer.

As for this clonotype: This clone may be a read error of a much larger clone one base away. In DNA form, the CDR3 reads TGCAGTAGACATAAGGTGCGGGGTTCGGATGGCCACACCTTC. Protein sequence: CSRHKVRGSDGHTF. This chain uses TRBV20-1 with TRBJ1-2; D not certain. This CDR3 has 14 residues. Germline V gene sequence: CDR1 DFQATT, CDR2 SNEGSKA (reference sequence).

Of note for this clonotype: A read error may produce the germline difference seen at one junction end. The chain has TRBV5-1 and TRBJ2-6; D may match TRBD1 or TRBD2 (5 bases each). CDR3 length: 15 amino acids. The germline V gene has CDR1 SGHRS and CDR2 YFSETQ. CDR3 DNA: TGCGCCAGCACTCCTTCCTTATCCGGGGCCAACGTCCTGGCTTTC. Protein sequence: CASTPSLSGANVLAF.

This clonotype has ten or more counts. This chain joins TRBV7-2 and TRBJ1-5, with D maybe TRBD1 (5 bases). Trimming took off 2 bases at V and 7 bases at J, with 15 bases between the two ends. The CDR3 is 15 residues long. The germline CDR1 and CDR2 sequences are SGHTA and FQGNSA. CDR3 region: CASSLTRQGGQPQHF. CDR3 nucleotides: TGTGCCAGCAGCTTAACTCGGCAGGGCGGGCAGCCCCAGCATTTT.

V and J are TRBV7-8 and TRBJ1-5; 8 bases map to TRBD1. J lost 5 bases, V lost 5 bases, and 8 bases had no gene match. CDR1 is SGHVS, CDR2 FQNEAQ, per germline. CDR3 length: 15 residues. CDR3 in DNA: TGTGCCAGCAGCCCAGGGACAGGTACAGATCAGCCCCAGCATTTT. Its translation: CASSPGTGTDQPQHF.

This clonotype was seen only a few times. This rearrangement joins TRBV7-9 to TRBJ2-7, with 12 bases lining up with TRBD1. The V gene end was trimmed by 4 bases and the J gene end by 7 bases; junction bases not matched to a gene: 5. CDR1 is SEHNR, CDR2 FQNEAQ, per germline (reference sequence). CDR3 length: 14 residues. The CDR3 nucleotides read TGTGCCAGCAGCTGGGGACAGGGGGCCGGGGAGCAGTACTTC. Residues: CASSWGQGAGEQYF.

The chain carries TRBV5-1 and TRBJ2-5; 14 nucleotides agree with TRBD2. J gave up 5 bases and V 4 bases, and 10 bases lay outside the gene matches. CDR3 size: 17 residues. Germline-derived CDR1 and CDR2 are SGHRS and YFSETQ. The CDR3 region has the DNA TGCGCCAGCAGCCCAGGACTAGCGGGAGGACCAAGCGAGACCCAGTACTTC. This codes for CASSPGLAGGPSETQYF. Filled out from reference TRBV5-1 and TRBJ2-5, the complete variable domain reads KAGVTQTPRYLIKTRGQQVTLSCSPISGHRSVSWYQQTPGQGLQFLFEYFSETQRNKGNFPGRFSGRQFSNSRSEMNVSTLELGDSALYLCASSPGLAGGPSETQYFGPGTRLLVL.

This sequence joins TRBV5-1 and TRBJ1-6; no clear D gene. Germline CDR1 and CDR2: SGHRS and YFSETQ. V was cut by 0 bases and J by 9 bases, with 7 bases left in between. This CDR3 has 13 residues. Here the CDR3 DNA reads TGCGCCAGCAGCTTGGAATCGGTTTCACCCCTCCACTTT. Protein sequence: CASSLESVSPLHF.

V is TRBV5-5 and J is TRBJ2-3; no clear D gene. V lost 2 bases and J lost 7, with 11 bases in between. The CDR3 has 13 amino acids. Germline V lookup: CDR1 SGHKS, CDR2 YYEKEE (reference sequence). The CDR3 spells CASSLSRSYTQYF. CDR3 nucleotides: TGTGCCAGCAGCTTATCTAGGAGCTATACGCAGTATTTT.

A few counts support this clonotype. The rearrangement joins TRBV12-3 or TRBV12-4 to TRBJ1-2, with no clear D. The CDR3 is 15 amino acids. The V end lost 4 bases, the J end lost 1 base, and 13 bases lay between the germline ends. CDR3 loop: CASSSHLGSNYGYTF. Here the CDR3 DNA reads TGTGCCAGCAGTTCCCATCTAGGGAGTAACTATGGCTACACCTTC.

The chain couples TRBV5-1 to TRBJ1-1; TRBD1 matches at 7 bases. Germline trimming cut 5 bases from V and 2 bases from J; bases unmatched to any gene: 3. CDR3 length equals 13 residues. The germline CDR1 and CDR2 sequences are SGHRS and YFSETQ. The CDR3 DNA reads TGCGCCAGCAGAACAGGGGAAAACACTGAAGCTTTCTTT. This encodes CASRTGENTEAFF.

The chain uses TRBV20-1 and TRBJ1-5; D ambiguous. Germline CDR1 DFQATT, CDR2 SNEGSKA (reference sequence). The CDR3 sequence is 11 residues long. The V gene lost 3 bases and the J gene lost 4 bases, with 4 bases spanning the gap. The DNA of the CDR3 is TGCAGTGCTAGTAGTAATCAGCCCCAGCATTTT. Protein product: CSASSNQPQHF.

In this sample, this clonotype turned up a few times. This rearrangement joins TRBV5-6 to TRBJ1-5, with D possibly matching TRBD1 (6 bases). The CDR3 has 15 amino acids. V gave up 7 bases and J gave up 1 base, with 15 bases separating them. Germline CDR1 and CDR2: SGHDT and YYEEEE. The CDR3 is CASHTRQESNQPQHF. CDR3 DNA: TGTGCCAGCCATACTCGACAGGAGAGCAATCAGCCCCAGCATTTT.

There are many counts of this clonotype. This chain connects TRBV6-5 to TRBJ1-5, with D possibly matching TRBD1 (6 bases). Trimming took 5 bases from V and 9 from J, leaving 14 bases between them. The CDR3 runs to 13 residues. The V gene's germline CDR1 is MNHEY and CDR2 SVGAGI. CDR3 amino acids: CASSRTADAPQHF. As DNA, the CDR3 is TGTGCCAGCAGTCGGACAGCCGATGCGCCCCAGCATTTT.

This clonotype was recorded at least ten times. This sequence joins TRBV7-2 and TRBJ1-1; perhaps TRBD1 as D (6 bases). Trimming removed 5 bases from V and 1 base from J, with 14 bases in between. The CDR3 sequence is 15 residues long. Germline V gene sequence: CDR1 SGHTA, CDR2 FQGNSA. CDR3 in amino acids: CASSMTQGWNTEAFF. In DNA, the CDR3 is TGTGCCAGCAGCATGACTCAGGGGTGGAACACTGAAGCTTTCTTT.

The rearrangement joins TRBV9 to TRBJ2-5; TRBD1 might be the D (5 bases). Germline CDR1 and CDR2: SGDLS and YYNGEE. CDR3 size: 14 residues. The V and J ends lost 2 bases and 3 bases respectively, with 11 bases between them. The CDR3 DNA reads TGTGCCAGCAGCGTGGGGCTTGCCAAAGAGACCCAGTACTTC. It codes for CASSVGLAKETQYF.

The rearrangement joins TRBV7-2 to TRBJ2-5, with D tentatively TRBD1 or TRBD2 (5 bases each). The CDR3 consists of 14 residues. The germline V gene has CDR1 SGHTA and CDR2 FQGNSA. The V gene lost 1 base and the J gene lost 3 bases, with 9 bases spanning the gap. The CDR3 DNA reads TGTGCCAGCAGCTTAGAAAGGGGAGAAGAGACCCAGTACTTC. Protein: CASSLERGEETQYF. The whole variable domain, filled in from reference TRBV7-2 and TRBJ2-5, reads GAGVSQSPSNKVTEKGKDVELRCDPISGHTALYWYRQSLGQGLEFLIYFQGNSAPDKSGLPSDRFSAERTGGSVSTLTIQRTQQEDSAVYLCASSLERGEETQYFGPGTRLLVL.

This clonotype occurred many times. This chain links TRBV5-1 with TRBJ2-7, with D possibly TRBD2 on 5 matching bases. Per germline, CDR1 SGHRS and CDR2 YFSETQ. The CDR3 totals 15 residues. The V end lost 5 bases, the J end lost 1 base, and 16 bases lay between the germline ends. The chain's CDR3 is CASRGPGVESYEQYF. CDR3 in DNA: TGCGCCAGCAGAGGGCCCGGGGTAGAATCCTACGAGCAGTACTTC.

The chain employs TRBV12-3 or TRBV12-4 and TRBJ2-1; 10 bases are a match to TRBD1. Trimming removed 1 base from V and 6 bases from J; junction bases left unmatched: 6. The CDR3 runs 16 residues. CDR3 protein: CASSLDGTGAFNEQFF. As DNA, the CDR3 is TGTGCCAGCAGTTTAGATGGGACAGGGGCCTTCAATGAGCAGTTCTTC.

There are many counts of this clonotype. The chain combines TRBV25-1 with TRBJ2-2; D is uncertain. The CDR3 loop spans 15 amino acids. Per germline, CDR1 MGHDK and CDR2 SYGVNS. Between the trimmed V and J ends, which lost 3 bases and 3 bases, there was a span of 11 bases. DNA for the CDR3: TGTGCCAGCAGTGAGTCCGGAAGTCACACCGGGGAGCTGTTTTTT. Translating gives CASSESGSHTGELFF.

This chain uses TRBV7-2 with TRBJ2-5; no clear D. The CDR3 contains 13 residues. Trimming pared 1 base from V and 6 bases from J, leaving 9 bases between. CDR1 is SGHTA and CDR2 is FQGNSA in the germline V gene. CDR3 nucleotides: TGTGCCAGCAGCTTAGGCGTATGGAAGACCCAGTACTTC. Its translation: CASSLGVWKTQYF. The whole variable domain, filled in from reference TRBV7-2 and TRBJ2-5, reads GAGVSQSPSNKVTEKGKDVELRCDPISGHTALYWYRQSLGQGLEFLIYFQGNSAPDKSGLPSDRFSAERTGGSVSTLTIQRTQQEDSAVYLCASSLGVWKTQYFGPGTRLLVL.

J is TRBJ2-5 and V is TRBV5-6; either TRBD1 or TRBD2 may fit D (5 bases each). The CDR3 contains 14 residues. The germline V gene encodes CDR1 SGHDT and CDR2 YYEEEE. Trimming removed 4 bases from V and 3 bases from J, with 13 bases in between. For the CDR3, the DNA is TGTGCCAGCAGCCGAGGGGATGGGGAAGAGACCCAGTACTTC. It yields the protein CASSRGDGEETQYF.

This clonotype was seen more than once but under ten times. As DNA, the CDR3 is TGCGCCAGCAGCCGGGGACGGCCTGGCTACGAGCAGTACTTC. Residues: CASSRGRPGYEQYF. This chain connects TRBV5-1 to TRBJ2-7, with D perhaps given as TRBD1 or TRBD2 (5 bases each). Looked up from germline, CDR1 is SGHRS and CDR2 is YFSETQ. The CDR3 sequence is 14 residues long. Trimming stripped 4 bases from V and 3 bases from J, with 14 bases between. The full variable domain, completed using reference TRBV5-1 and TRBJ2-7, is KAGVTQTPRYLIKTRGQQVTLSCSPISGHRSVSWYQQTPGQGLQFLFEYFSETQRNKGNFPGRFSGRQFSNSRSEMNVSTLELGDSALYLCASSRGRPGYEQYFGPGTRLTVT.

To note about this clonotype: An end of the junction does not agree with germline; a read error may underlie this. The chain carries TRBV19 and TRBJ2-6; no clear D gene. The CDR3 is 15 residues long. From germline, CDR1 is LNHDA and CDR2 SQIVND (reference sequence). The CDR3 DNA reads as TGTGTTAGTAGTGACCAGAACTCTGGTGCCAACGTCCTGACTTTC. Protein sequence: CVSSDQNSGANVLTF.

This clonotype showed up just a few times. This chain connects TRBV20-1 to TRBJ1-1; D may be TRBD1 (5 bases). The germline CDR1 and CDR2 sequences are DFQATT and SNEGSKA (reference sequence). CDR3 length: 14 residues. V dropped 3 bases and J dropped 4 bases, with 15 bases sitting between them. Written as DNA, the CDR3 is TGCAGTGCTAGCGGAGCCCTGGGGGGCACTGAAGCTTTCTTT. Encoded protein: CSASGALGGTEAFF.

This clonotype occurred a few times. The chain employs TRBV6-6 and TRBJ2-1; a possible D gene is TRBD1 (5 bases). V lost 2 bases and J 9 bases, leaving 17 bases between the germline ends. Germline V lookup: CDR1 MNHNY, CDR2 SVGAGI (reference sequence). The CDR3 consists of 15 residues. The CDR3 is CASSYTPSQGSEQFF. Written as DNA, the CDR3 is TGTGCCAGCAGTTACACTCCCAGCCAGGGTAGTGAGCAGTTCTTC.

This clonotype was counted at least ten times. J is TRBJ1-5 and V is TRBV6-1; D unclear. With 2 bases removed from V and 0 bases from J, the gap between germline ends came to 11 bases. CDR1 and CDR2 (germline): MNHNS, SASEGT. The CDR3 totals 16 residues. Here the CDR3 reads CASSERFGVSNQPQHF. CDR3 coding DNA: TGTGCCAGCAGTGAAAGGTTCGGGGTTAGCAATCAGCCCCAGCATTTT.

This clonotype has a count of ten or more. The V gene is TRBV5-1, the J gene TRBJ2-7; D is perhaps TRBD1 or TRBD2 (5 bases each). The CDR3 is 13 residues long. The germline V gene encodes CDR1 SGHRS and CDR2 YFSETQ. Deletions cut 6 bases from V and 3 bases from J, with 13 bases between. CDR3 protein: CASTGADHYEQYF. In DNA, the CDR3 is TGCGCCAGCACCGGGGCAGACCACTACGAGCAGTACTTC. The full variable domain, rest sourced from reference TRBV5-1 and TRBJ2-7, is KAGVTQTPRYLIKTRGQQVTLSCSPISGHRSVSWYQQTPGQGLQFLFEYFSETQRNKGNFPGRFSGRQFSNSRSEMNVSTLELGDSALYLCASTGADHYEQYFGPGTRLTVT.